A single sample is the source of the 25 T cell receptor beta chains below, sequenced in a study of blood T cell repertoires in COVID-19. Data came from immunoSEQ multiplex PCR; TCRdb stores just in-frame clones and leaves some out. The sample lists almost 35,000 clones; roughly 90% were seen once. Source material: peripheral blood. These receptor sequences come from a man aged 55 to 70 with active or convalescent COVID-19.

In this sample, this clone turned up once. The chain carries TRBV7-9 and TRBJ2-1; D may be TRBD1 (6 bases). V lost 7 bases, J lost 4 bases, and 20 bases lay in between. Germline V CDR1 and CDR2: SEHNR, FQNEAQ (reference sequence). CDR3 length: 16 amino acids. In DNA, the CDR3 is TGTGCCAGCACCGGAATGGGCAGGGGCATTTACAATGAGCAGTTCTTC. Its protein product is CASTGMGRGIYNEQFF.

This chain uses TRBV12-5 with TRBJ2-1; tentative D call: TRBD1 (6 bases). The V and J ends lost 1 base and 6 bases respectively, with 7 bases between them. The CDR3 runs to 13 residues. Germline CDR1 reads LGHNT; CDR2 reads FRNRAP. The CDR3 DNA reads TGTGCTAGTGGTTTGGACAGGGCCAATGAGCAGTTCTTC. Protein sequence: CASGLDRANEQFF.

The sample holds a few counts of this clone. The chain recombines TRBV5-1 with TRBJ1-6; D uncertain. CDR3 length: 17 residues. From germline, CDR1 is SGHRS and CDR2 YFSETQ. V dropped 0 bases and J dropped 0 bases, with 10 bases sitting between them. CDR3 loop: CASSLGESSSYNSPLHF. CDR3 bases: TGCGCCAGCAGCTTGGGCGAGTCGAGCTCCTATAATTCACCCCTCCACTTT.

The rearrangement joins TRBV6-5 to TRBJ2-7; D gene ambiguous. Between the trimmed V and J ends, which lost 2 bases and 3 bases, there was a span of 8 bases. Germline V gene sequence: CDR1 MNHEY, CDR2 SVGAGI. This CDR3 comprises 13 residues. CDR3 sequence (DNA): TGTGCCAGCAGTTACGGCAGAATCTACGAGCAGTACTTC. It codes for CASSYGRIYEQYF.

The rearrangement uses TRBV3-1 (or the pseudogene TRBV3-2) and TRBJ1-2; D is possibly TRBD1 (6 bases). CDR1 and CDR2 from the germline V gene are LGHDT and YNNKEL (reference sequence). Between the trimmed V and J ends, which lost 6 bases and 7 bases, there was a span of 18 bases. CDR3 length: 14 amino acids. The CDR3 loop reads CASRPGQLRGGYTF. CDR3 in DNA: TGTGCCAGCAGGCCCGGACAGCTCAGAGGTGGCTACACCTTC.

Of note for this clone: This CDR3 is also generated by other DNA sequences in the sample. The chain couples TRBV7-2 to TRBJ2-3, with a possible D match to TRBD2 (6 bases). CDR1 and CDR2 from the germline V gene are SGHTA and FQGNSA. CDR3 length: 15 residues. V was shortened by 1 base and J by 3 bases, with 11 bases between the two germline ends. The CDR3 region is CASSLGLAYTDTQYF. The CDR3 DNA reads TGTGCCAGCAGCTTAGGGCTAGCGTATACAGATACGCAGTATTTT.

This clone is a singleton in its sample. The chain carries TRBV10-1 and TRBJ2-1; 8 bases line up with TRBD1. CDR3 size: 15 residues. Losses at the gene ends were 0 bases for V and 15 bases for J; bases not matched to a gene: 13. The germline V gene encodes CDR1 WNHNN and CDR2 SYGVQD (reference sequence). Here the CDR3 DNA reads TGCGCCAGCAGTGAGTCAATACGCGGACAGGGAGTAGTGTTCTTC. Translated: CASSESIRGQGVVFF.

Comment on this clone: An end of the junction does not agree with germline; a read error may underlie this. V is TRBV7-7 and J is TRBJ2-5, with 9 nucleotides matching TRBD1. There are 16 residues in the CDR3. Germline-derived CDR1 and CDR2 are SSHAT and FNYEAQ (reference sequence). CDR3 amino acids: CASSPGQGSGSETQYF. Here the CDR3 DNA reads TGTGCTAGCAGCCCGGGACAGGGTTCGGGTTCAGAGACCCAGTACTTC.

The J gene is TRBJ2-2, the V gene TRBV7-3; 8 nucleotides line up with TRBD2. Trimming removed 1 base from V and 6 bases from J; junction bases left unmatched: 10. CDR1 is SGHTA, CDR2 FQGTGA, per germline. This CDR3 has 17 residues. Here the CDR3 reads CASSLRPGLARPGELFF. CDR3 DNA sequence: TGTGCCAGCAGCTTAAGGCCTGGACTAGCTCGTCCCGGGGAGCTGTTTTTT.

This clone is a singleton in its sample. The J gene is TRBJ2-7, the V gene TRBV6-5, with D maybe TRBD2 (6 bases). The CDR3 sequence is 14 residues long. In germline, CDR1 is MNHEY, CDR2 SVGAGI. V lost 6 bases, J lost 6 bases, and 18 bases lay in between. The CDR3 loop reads CASSAGLGRGEQYF. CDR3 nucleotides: TGTGCCAGCAGCGCGGGGCTGGGTAGAGGCGAGCAGTACTTC.

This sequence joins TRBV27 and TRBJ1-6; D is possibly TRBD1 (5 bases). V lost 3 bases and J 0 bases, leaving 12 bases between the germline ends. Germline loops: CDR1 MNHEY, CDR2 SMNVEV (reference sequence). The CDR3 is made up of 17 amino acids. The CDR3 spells CASSFRDGSSYNSPLHF. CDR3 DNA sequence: TGTGCCAGCAGTTTCCGGGACGGGAGCTCCTATAATTCACCCCTCCACTTT.

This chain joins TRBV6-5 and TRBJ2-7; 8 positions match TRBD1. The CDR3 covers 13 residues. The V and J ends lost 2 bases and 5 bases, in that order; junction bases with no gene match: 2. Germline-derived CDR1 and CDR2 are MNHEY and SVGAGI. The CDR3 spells CASSYGQGHEQYF. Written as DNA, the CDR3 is TGTGCCAGCAGTTACGGACAGGGCCACGAGCAGTACTTC.

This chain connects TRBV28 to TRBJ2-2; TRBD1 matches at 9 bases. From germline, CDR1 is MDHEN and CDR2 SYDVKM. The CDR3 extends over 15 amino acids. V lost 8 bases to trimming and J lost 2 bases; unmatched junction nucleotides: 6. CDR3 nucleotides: TGTGCCAGCTCACGGACAGGGGAAAACACCGGGGAGCTGTTTTTT. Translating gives CASSRTGENTGELFF.

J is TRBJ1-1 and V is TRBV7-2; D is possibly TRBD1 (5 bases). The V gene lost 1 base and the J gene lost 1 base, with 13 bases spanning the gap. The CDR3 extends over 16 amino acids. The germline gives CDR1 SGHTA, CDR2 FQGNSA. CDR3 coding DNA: TGTGCCAGCAGCTTAGAGGCCGGGGGGTGGAACACTGAAGCTTTCTTT. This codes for CASSLEAGGWNTEAFF.

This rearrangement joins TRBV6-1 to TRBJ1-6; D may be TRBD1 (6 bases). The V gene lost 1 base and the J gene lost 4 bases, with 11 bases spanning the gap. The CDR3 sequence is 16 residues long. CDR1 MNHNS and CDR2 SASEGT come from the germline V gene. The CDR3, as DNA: TGTGCCAGCAGTGAAGGCCCCGGACAGTATAATTCACCCCTCCACTTT. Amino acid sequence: CASSEGPGQYNSPLHF.

CDR3 region: CASSLGRTGTTTEAFF. CDR3 in DNA: TGCGCCAGCAGCTTGGGTCGGACAGGGACGACCACTGAAGCTTTCTTT. This rearrangement joins TRBV5-1 to TRBJ1-1, with 8 bases identical to TRBD1. The germline V gene has CDR1 SGHRS and CDR2 YFSETQ. CDR3 length: 16 amino acids. V gave up 0 bases and J gave up 4 bases; unmatched junction bases: 8.

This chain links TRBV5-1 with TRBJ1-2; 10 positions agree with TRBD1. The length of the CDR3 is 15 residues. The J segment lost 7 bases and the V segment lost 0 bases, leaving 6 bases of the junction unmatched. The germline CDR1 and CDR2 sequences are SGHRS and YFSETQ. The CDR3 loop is CASSLVLRDRGGYTF. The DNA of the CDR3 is TGCGCCAGCAGCTTGGTACTCCGGGACAGGGGTGGCTACACCTTC.

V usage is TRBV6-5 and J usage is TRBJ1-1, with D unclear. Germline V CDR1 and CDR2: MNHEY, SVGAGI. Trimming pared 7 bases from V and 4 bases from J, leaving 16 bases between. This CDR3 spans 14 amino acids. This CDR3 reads CASKREGWGTEAFF. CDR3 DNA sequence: TGTGCCAGCAAACGGGAGGGTTGGGGCACTGAAGCTTTCTTT.

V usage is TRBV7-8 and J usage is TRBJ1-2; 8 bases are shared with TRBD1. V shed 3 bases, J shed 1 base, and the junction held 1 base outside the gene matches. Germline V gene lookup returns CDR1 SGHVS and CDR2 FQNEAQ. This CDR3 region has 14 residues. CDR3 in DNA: TGTGCCAGCAGCTTTGGACAGGGTAACTATGGCTACACCTTC. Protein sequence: CASSFGQGNYGYTF. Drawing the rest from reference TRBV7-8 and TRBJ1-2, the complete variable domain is GAGVSQSPRYKVAKRGQDVALRCDPISGHVSLFWYQQALGQGPEFLTYFQNEAQLDKSGLPSDRFFAERPEGSVSTLKIQRTQQEDSAVYLCASSFGQGNYGYTFGSGTRLTVV.

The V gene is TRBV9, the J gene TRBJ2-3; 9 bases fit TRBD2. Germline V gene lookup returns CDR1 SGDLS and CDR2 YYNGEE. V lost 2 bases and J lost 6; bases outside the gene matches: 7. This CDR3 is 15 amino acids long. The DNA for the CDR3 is TGTGCCAGCAGCGTGCAGCGGGGGGCCTTGGATACGCAGTATTTT. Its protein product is CASSVQRGALDTQYF. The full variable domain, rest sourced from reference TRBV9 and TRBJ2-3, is DSGVTQTPKHLITATGQRVTLRCSPRSGDLSVYWYQQSLDQGLQFLIQYYNGEERAKGNILERFSAQQFPDLHSELNLSSLELGDSALYFCASSVQRGALDTQYFGPGTRLTVL.

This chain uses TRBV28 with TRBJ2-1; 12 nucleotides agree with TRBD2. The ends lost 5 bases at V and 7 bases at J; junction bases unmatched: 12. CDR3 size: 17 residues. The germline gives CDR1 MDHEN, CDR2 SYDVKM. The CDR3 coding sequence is TGTGCCAGCAGTCGACACCTAAGGACTAGCGGGATAAATGAGCAGTTCTTC. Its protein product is CASSRHLRTSGINEQFF.

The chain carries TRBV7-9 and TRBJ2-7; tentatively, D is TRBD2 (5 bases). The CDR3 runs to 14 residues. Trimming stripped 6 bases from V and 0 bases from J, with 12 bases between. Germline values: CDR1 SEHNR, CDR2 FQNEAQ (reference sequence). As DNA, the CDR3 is TGTGCCAGCAGTCGGCAGGAGGCCTCCTACGAGCAGTACTTC. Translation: CASSRQEASYEQYF. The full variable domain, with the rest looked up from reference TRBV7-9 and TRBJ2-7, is DTGVSQNPRHKITKRGQNVTFRCDPISEHNRLYWYRQTLGQGPEFLTYFQNEAQLEKSRLLSDRFSAERPKGSFSTLEIQRTEQGDSAMYLCASSRQEASYEQYFGPGTRLTVT.

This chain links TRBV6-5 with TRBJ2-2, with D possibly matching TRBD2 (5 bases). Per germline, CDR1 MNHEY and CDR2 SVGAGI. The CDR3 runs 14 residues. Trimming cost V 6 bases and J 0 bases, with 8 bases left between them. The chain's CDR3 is CASSRTSNTGELFF. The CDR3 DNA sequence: TGTGCCAGCAGCCGGACTTCGAACACCGGGGAGCTGTTTTTT.

The CDR3 nucleotides read TGCGCCAGCAGTAAGGGGTCTCAAGAGACCCAGTACTTC. Amino acid sequence: CASSKGSQETQYF. This chain links TRBV5-1 with TRBJ2-5; D might be TRBD1 (5 bases). Germline lookup yields CDR1 SGHRS and CDR2 YFSETQ. CDR3 length: 13 amino acids. V shed 5 bases and J shed 2 bases, with 10 bases lying between them.

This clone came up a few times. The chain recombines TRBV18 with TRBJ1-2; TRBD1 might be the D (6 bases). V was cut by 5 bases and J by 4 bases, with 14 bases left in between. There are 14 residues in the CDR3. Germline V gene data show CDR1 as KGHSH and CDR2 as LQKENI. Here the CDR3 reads CASSSNGQSYGYTF. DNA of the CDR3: TGTGCCAGCTCATCCAACGGACAGTCCTATGGCTACACCTTC.